These 10 T cell receptor beta chains share one sample of origin, sequenced in a study of CD8+ T cells in alopecia areata. Sequencing templates came from extracted RNA that was reverse transcribed into cDNA. Repertoires were generated with immunoSEQ multiplex PCR, while TCRdb's copy carries only in-frame clones and drops some. The data contain some 170,000 clones, about 72% of them seen just once; the ten biggest clones take up about 10%. The input for sequencing was CD8+ T cells sorted from blood, taken at week 0. Source of these receptors: a human donor with alopecia areata.

V usage is TRBV25-1 and J usage is TRBJ2-2; D unresolved. V was cut by 1 base and J by 3 bases, with 6 bases left in between. CDR1 and CDR2 from the germline V gene are MGHDK and SYGVNS. CDR3 length: 14 amino acids. CDR3 residues: CASSEFLDTGELFF. The CDR3 nucleotides read TGTGCCAGCAGTGAATTTCTGGACACCGGGGAGCTGTTTTTT.

This clone was seen many times. The chain has TRBV7-9 and TRBJ2-5, with D maybe TRBD2 (5 bases). V gave up 5 bases and J gave up 4 bases, with 14 bases separating them. Germline CDR1 SEHNR, CDR2 FQNEAQ (reference sequence). The CDR3 spans 14 residues. DNA for the CDR3: TGTGCCAGCAGCACAGCCGGGATGGGAGAGACCCAGTACTTC. Residues: CASSTAGMGETQYF.

The genes are TRBV19 and TRBJ1-1; 9 bases agree with TRBD1. After removal of 3 bases from V and 1 base from J, the junction contained 3 bases not matched to a gene. Germline V CDR1 and CDR2: LNHDA, SQIVND (reference sequence). CDR3 length equals 15 residues. This CDR3 is CASSIPDRGNTEAFF. The CDR3 nucleotides read TGTGCCAGTAGTATCCCGGACAGGGGGAACACTGAAGCTTTCTTT.

This chain connects TRBV6-4 to TRBJ2-1; D remains ambiguous. Germline-derived CDR1 and CDR2 are MRHNA and SNTAGT. V dropped 4 bases and J dropped 2 bases, with 12 bases sitting between them. CDR3 size: 15 residues. The CDR3 coding sequence is TGTGCCAGCAGTGCAGCCCCTTTAGCCTACAATGAGCAGTTCTTC. As protein: CASSAAPLAYNEQFF.

V is TRBV5-6 and J is TRBJ1-1, with 8 bases that match TRBD1. The J segment lost 4 bases and the V segment lost 4 bases, leaving 9 bases of the junction unmatched. The CDR3 is made up of 15 amino acids. Germline CDR1 is SGHDT and CDR2 is YYEEEE. The CDR3 loop reads CASSPSGQGPTEAFF. In DNA, the CDR3 is TGTGCCAGCAGCCCTTCCGGACAGGGACCCACTGAAGCTTTCTTT.

This clone was seen just once. V usage is TRBV7-6 and J usage is TRBJ1-4; D gene uncertain. The germline V and J ends were trimmed by 3 bases and 7 bases, with 9 bases remaining between them. The germline V gene has CDR1 SGHVS and CDR2 FNYEAQ. This CDR3 has 13 amino acids. The CDR3 DNA reads as TGTGCCAGCAGCTTTTCTGGGTTTGAAAAACTGTTTTTT. It codes for CASSFSGFEKLFF.

CDR3: CAWSVTGSPYNEQFF. The CDR3 DNA is TGTGCCTGGAGCGTCACAGGGTCCCCCTACAATGAGCAGTTCTTC. The chain has TRBV30 and TRBJ2-1; tentative D call: TRBD1 (6 bases). The CDR3 covers 15 residues. Germline values: CDR1 GTSNPN, CDR2 SVGIG (reference sequence). Trimming took off 3 bases at V and 2 bases at J, with 14 bases between the two ends.

This sequence joins TRBV27 and TRBJ1-1, with D hard to call. The CDR3 covers 12 residues. The V gene lost 6 bases and the J gene lost 1 base, with 6 bases spanning the gap. Germline loops: CDR1 MNHEY, CDR2 SMNVEV (reference sequence). The CDR3 DNA follows: TGTGCCAGCAGCGCACAGAACACTGAAGCTTTCTTT. Translated: CASSAQNTEAFF.

This chain links TRBV2 with TRBJ1-5; D is ambiguous. The germline V and J ends were trimmed by 10 bases and 5 bases, with 15 bases remaining between them. Germline values: CDR1 SNHLY, CDR2 FYNNEI. CDR3 length equals 13 residues. CDR3 amino acids: CATKPFRDQPQHF. The CDR3 DNA is TGTGCCACCAAACCGTTTCGAGATCAGCCCCAGCATTTT.

This clone appeared a few times. The chain is built from TRBV4-1 and TRBJ2-7; either TRBD1 or TRBD2 may supply D (5 bases each). CDR3 size: 15 residues. Germline loops: CDR1 MGHRA, CDR2 YSYEKL. Trimming left V 1 base short and J 0 bases short, with 10 bases between. The DNA of the CDR3 is TGCGCCAGCAGCCAAGCGCCAGGGAGCTCCTACGAGCAGTACTTC. Translated: CASSQAPGSSYEQYF.